This passage covers 3 T cell receptor beta chains from one sample sequenced in a study of shared clonotypes between healthy human individuals. The table came from immunoSEQ multiplex PCR; TCRdb's copy has only in-frame clones and leaves some out. The sample includes under 200,000 clones, 85% to 95% seen only once; the top ten take around 0.067%. The specimen was naive CD4+ T cells sorted from blood. As to subset: CD45RA+ positively selected. These TCRs come from a woman aged 25 to 39 in good health.

The rearrangement joins TRBV5-1 to TRBJ2-5; 10 bases map to TRBD1. The CDR3 is 18 amino acids. Germline V gives CDR1 SGHRS, CDR2 YFSETQ. V trimming: 4 bases; J trimming: 3 bases; junction bases outside the gene matches: 15. CDR3 sequence reads: CASSPSPGPGQGKETQYF. The CDR3 DNA is TGCGCCAGCAGCCCCTCCCCGGGACCGGGACAGGGGAAAGAGACCCAGTACTTC.

The chain combines TRBV28 with TRBJ1-1; the match to TRBD1 covers 7 bases. V shed 5 bases and J 10 bases; nucleotides not matched to a gene: 7. The CDR3 contains 12 residues. Germline V gene lookup returns CDR1 MDHEN and CDR2 SYDVKM. The CDR3 region is CASSSGTVGAFF. The CDR3 coding sequence is TGTGCCAGCAGTAGCGGGACAGTGGGAGCTTTCTTT.

V is TRBV11-2 and J is TRBJ1-6; no reliable D call. Germline CDR1 and CDR2: SGHAT and FQNNGV. Trimming removed 0 bases at V and 10 bases at J, with 13 bases between. This CDR3 is 15 amino acids long. For the CDR3, the DNA is TGTGCCAGCAGCTTAGAGTGGGGAGGTGAATCACCCCTCCACTTT. Translated, it gives CASSLEWGGESPLHF.